The 11 T cell receptor beta chains in this list originate from one sample, sequenced in a study of blood T cell repertoires in COVID-19. TCRdb keeps only in-frame clones here, not all; method: immunoSEQ multiplex PCR. The sample lists about 330,000 clones, 88% occurring once. Sequences were obtained from peripheral blood. Receptors were obtained from a woman between 45 and 65 years old with active or convalescent COVID-19.

This chain joins TRBV7-9 and TRBJ2-7; D is unclear. V was clipped by 1 base and J by 6 bases, with 22 bases between them. Germline values: CDR1 SEHNR, CDR2 FQNEAQ (reference sequence). The CDR3 totals 17 residues. The CDR3, as DNA: TGTGCCAGCAGCTTAGGGCGCGACAACATCCCCACGCGCGAGCAGTACTTC. Translating it yields CASSLGRDNIPTREQYF.

This clone was seen just once. J is TRBJ1-2 and V is TRBV7-8, with 7 positions matching TRBD1. The CDR3 is 14 amino acids. In germline, CDR1 is SGHVS, CDR2 FQNEAQ. The junction had 10 bases not matched to a gene; V was cut back by 4 bases and J by 8 bases. The CDR3 region is CASSSFLGGPGYTF. In DNA form, the CDR3 reads TGTGCCAGCAGCTCGTTTCTAGGGGGCCCGGGCTACACCTTC.

The table lists this clone with a few counts. The V call is TRBV7-8, the J call TRBJ2-3; TRBD2 matches at 13 bases. This CDR3 region has 15 residues. Trimming took 3 bases from V and 3 from J; bases not matched to a gene: 0. Germline values: CDR1 SGHVS, CDR2 FQNEAQ. The CDR3 reads CASSLTSGGTDTQYF. The CDR3, as DNA: TGTGCCAGCAGCTTGACTAGCGGGGGGACAGATACGCAGTATTTT.

The rearrangement joins TRBV9 to TRBJ1-1; maybe TRBD1 (5 bases). V dropped 3 bases and J dropped 3 bases, with 15 bases sitting between them. Germline V CDR1 and CDR2: SGDLS, YYNGEE. The CDR3 consists of 15 residues. CDR3 nucleotide sequence: TGTGCCAGCAGCGCCCTTGGGGCTGGGCACACTGAAGCTTTCTTT. Protein sequence: CASSALGAGHTEAFF.

The rearrangement links TRBV29-1 to TRBJ1-2, with D maybe TRBD1 (5 bases). Germline V gene lookup returns CDR1 SQVTM and CDR2 ANQGSEA. V was cut by 7 bases and J by 7 bases, with 16 bases left in between. The CDR3 contains 12 residues. In DNA, the CDR3 is TGCAGCGGAGGGGACTTCAGGGCTGGCTACACCTTC. As protein: CSGGDFRAGYTF.

The V gene is TRBV24-1, the J gene TRBJ2-1; 10 positions agree with TRBD2. Germline CDR1 and CDR2: KGHDR and SFDVKD. V gave up 7 bases and J gave up 7 bases; unmatched junction bases: 3. The CDR3 covers 13 residues. The CDR3 nucleotides read TGTGCCACCAGCGGGACTAGCGAGAATGAGCAGTTCTTC. Protein: CATSGTSENEQFF.

The chain carries TRBV18 and TRBJ2-2; 8 positions match TRBD1. The J segment lost 5 bases and the V segment lost 6 bases, leaving 8 bases of the junction unmatched. Germline V gene sequence: CDR1 KGHSH, CDR2 LQKENI. The CDR3 extends over 15 amino acids. The CDR3 sequence: CASSLRQGKTGELFF. The CDR3 DNA follows: TGTGCCAGCTCCCTCCGACAGGGGAAGACCGGGGAGCTGTTTTTT.

The chain links TRBV24-1 to TRBJ2-5, with 8 bases lining up with TRBD1. Germline V gives CDR1 KGHDR, CDR2 SFDVKD. The CDR3 loop spans 15 amino acids. V lost 4 bases, J lost 5 bases, and 8 bases stayed unmatched. The DNA for the CDR3 is TGTGCCACCAGTGAGTCGACCGGGACAGGCGAGACCCAGTACTTC. This encodes CATSESTGTGETQYF.

The genes are TRBV19 and TRBJ1-4; D unclear. Germline V CDR1 and CDR2: LNHDA, SQIVND (reference sequence). This CDR3 comprises 14 residues. The V and J ends lost 5 bases and 8 bases respectively, with 15 bases between them. CDR3 bases: TGTGCCAGTAGTTCCCGCCGGGAGACAGAAAAACTGTTTTTT. Protein sequence: CASSSRRETEKLFF.

The gene calls are TRBV6-5 and TRBJ2-5; no clear D gene. Germline V gene data show CDR1 as MNHEY and CDR2 as SVGAGI. V lost 8 bases and J 4 bases, leaving 8 bases between the germline ends. This CDR3 is built from 11 residues. The CDR3: CASVRGETQYF. Here the CDR3 DNA reads TGTGCCAGCGTCAGAGGAGAGACCCAGTACTTC.

The chain has TRBV12-3 or TRBV12-4 and TRBJ2-1; a weak D match, TRBD1 (6 bases). V lost 11 bases and J 0 bases, leaving 11 bases between the germline ends. The length of the CDR3 is 13 residues. CDR3 loop: CACGQFSYNEQFF. DNA for the CDR3: TGTGCCTGTGGACAGTTCTCCTACAATGAGCAGTTCTTC.